This T cell receptor (beta chain) was recovered during a study of shared clonotypes between healthy human individuals. General observations from the study: Larger estimated richness was generally recorded for naive subsets relative to memory subsets.

The CDR3 spans 14 residues. V shed 2 bases and J shed 3 bases, with 10 bases lying between them. Germline CDR1 and CDR2: SNHLY and FYNNEI. With respect to this clone: Its antigen is still unknown.

It was about 210 ng DNA, 31,000 or so T cell genomes, that sorted-subset replicate PCRs used. Sequenced by immunoSEQ multiplex PCR; TCRdb stores in-frame clones only, minus some. Of 780,000 or so clones listed, about two thirds were seen once; the top ten hold more than 1.5%. Input material: memory CD4+ T cells sorted from blood. The subset here: CD45RA-negative fraction. The J gene is TRBJ1-2, the V gene TRBV2, with D possibly matching TRBD1 (5 bases). The clonotype originates from a woman aged 30 to 39 in good health. The CDR3 coding sequence is TGTGCCAGCAGTGAACAGGGCGGCGACTATGGCTACACCTTC. It encodes CASSEQGGDYGYTF.